This passage covers 27 T cell receptor beta chains from one sample sequenced in a study of blood T cell repertoires in COVID-19. TCRdb's copy holds only in-frame clones and misses some; the assay was immunoSEQ multiplex PCR. The sample yields 50,000 to 70,000 clones, approximately 90% seen once. Sequencing input: peripheral blood. The receptor set was obtained from a woman between 65 and 79 years old with active COVID-19.

The chain employs TRBV10-1 and TRBJ2-1; D gene unclear. Germline CDR1 reads WNHNN; CDR2 reads SYGVQD (reference sequence). With 7 bases removed from V and 1 base from J, the gap between germline ends came to 8 bases. This CDR3 is built from 13 residues. The CDR3 DNA reads TGCGCCAGCAATGGCCAGTCCTACAATGAGCAGTTCTTC. It codes for CASNGQSYNEQFF.

The chain joins TRBV5-1 to TRBJ2-2; TRBD2 matches 7 bases. The V and J ends lost 0 bases and 1 base, in that order; junction bases with no gene match: 3. The germline V gene has CDR1 SGHRS and CDR2 YFSETQ. This CDR3 is built from 16 residues. CDR3 loop: CASSLVPSGNTGELFF. DNA of the CDR3: TGCGCCAGCAGCTTGGTTCCTAGCGGGAACACCGGGGAGCTGTTTTTT.

This sequence joins TRBV23-1 and TRBJ2-3, with D possibly TRBD2 on 5 matching bases. TRBV23-1 belongs to the ORF category, with a function that is uncertain. The CDR3 has 16 amino acids. V was clipped by 1 base and J by 1 base, with 12 bases between them. The DNA of the CDR3 is TGCGCCAGCAGTCAATGGTCGCGGGCCTGCACAGATACGCAGTATTTT. Translated: CASSQWSRACTDTQYF.

This chain links TRBV19 with TRBJ2-1; D is unresolved. The CDR3 has 14 residues. Trimming pared 4 bases from V and 4 bases from J, leaving 11 bases between. Per the germline V gene, CDR1 is LNHDA and CDR2 is SQIVND (reference sequence). DNA for the CDR3: TGTGCCAGTAGTAAGCTAGATTCATACAATGAGCAGTTCTTC. It encodes CASSKLDSYNEQFF. The complete variable domain, with remaining parts taken from reference TRBV19 and TRBJ2-1, reads DGGITQSPKYLFRKEGQNVTLSCEQNLNHDAMYWYRQDPGQGLRLIYYSQIVNDFQKGDIAEGYSVSREKKESFPLTVTSAQKNPTAFYLCASSKLDSYNEQFFGPGTRLTVL.

This clone was observed a single time. The V gene is TRBV28, the J gene TRBJ2-2; unclear D gene. The V gene lost 8 bases and the J gene lost 6 bases, with 10 bases spanning the gap. The CDR3 is 12 amino acids. The germline gives CDR1 MDHEN, CDR2 SYDVKM. CDR3 bases: TGTGCCAGCTACTTGCCGCCCGGGGAGCTGTTTTTT. The encoded protein is CASYLPPGELFF.

The V call is TRBV19, the J call TRBJ2-2, with TRBD2 identical over 12 bases. CDR1 is LNHDA and CDR2 is SQIVND in the germline V gene (reference sequence). CDR3 size: 18 residues. V trimming: 0 bases; J trimming: 5 bases; junction bases outside the gene matches: 7. Written as DNA, the CDR3 is TGTGCCAGTAGTATAGATCGGTTCGGGACTAGCGGGACCGGGGAGCTGTTTTTT. It codes for CASSIDRFGTSGTGELFF. Full variable domain (remainder filled in from reference TRBV19 and TRBJ2-2): DGGITQSPKYLFRKEGQNVTLSCEQNLNHDAMYWYRQDPGQGLRLIYYSQIVNDFQKGDIAEGYSVSREKKESFPLTVTSAQKNPTAFYLCASSIDRFGTSGTGELFFGEGSRLTVL.

This rearrangement joins TRBV14 to TRBJ2-5, with 8 nucleotides matching TRBD2. The trim removed 1 base at V and 4 bases at J, leaving 8 bases unmatched. This CDR3 spans 16 amino acids. Germline V gives CDR1 SGHDN, CDR2 FVKESK. The CDR3: CASSQGTSRWGETQYF. The CDR3 DNA reads as TGTGCCAGCAGCCAAGGGACTAGCCGATGGGGAGAGACCCAGTACTTC.

The J gene is TRBJ2-3, the V gene TRBV27; D uncertain. The CDR3 covers 15 residues. Trimming shortened V by 2 bases and J by 1 base, and 10 bases separated the two germline ends. CDR1 is MNHEY, CDR2 SMNVEV, per germline (reference sequence). The CDR3 DNA is TGTGCCAGCAGTTTAGGTGGAGTGGGCACAGATACGCAGTATTTT. It codes for CASSLGGVGTDTQYF.

This clone has a handful of counts. This chain connects TRBV30 to TRBJ1-6; 7 positions agree with TRBD1. The CDR3 totals 14 residues. The germline CDR1 and CDR2 sequences are GTSNPN and SVGIG (reference sequence). The DNA for the CDR3 is TGTGCGGGGAGCTCGGGACAGAACAATTCACCCCTCCACTTT. As protein: CAGSSGQNNSPLHF. Drawing the rest from reference TRBV30 and TRBJ1-6, the complete variable domain is SQTIHQWPATLVQPVGSPLSLECTVEGTSNPNLYWYRQAAGRGLQLLFYSVGIGQISSEVPQNLSASRPQDRQFILSSKKLLLSDSGFYLCAGSSGQNNSPLHFGNGTRLTVT.

The chain employs TRBV19 and TRBJ2-1; a weak D match, TRBD2 (6 bases). Trimming removed 5 bases at V and 0 bases at J, with 14 bases between. The CDR3 has 16 amino acids. Germline-derived CDR1 and CDR2 are LNHDA and SQIVND (reference sequence). The CDR3: CASSGRTGSSYNEQFF. Written as DNA, the CDR3 is TGTGCCAGTAGTGGGAGGACTGGAAGCTCCTACAATGAGCAGTTCTTC.

The V call is TRBV5-1, the J call TRBJ2-5; D is perhaps TRBD2 (6 bases). The CDR3 covers 15 residues. The V and J ends lost 0 bases and 3 bases respectively, with 12 bases between them. The germline V gene encodes CDR1 SGHRS and CDR2 YFSETQ. CDR3 region: CASSLVAGREETQYF. In DNA form, the CDR3 reads TGCGCCAGCAGCTTGGTCGCGGGAAGGGAAGAGACCCAGTACTTC.

The chain uses TRBV3-1 (or the pseudogene TRBV3-2) and TRBJ2-7, with a tentative D call TRBD2 (5 bases). V lost 0 bases to trimming and J lost 5 bases, with 14 bases between them. The CDR3 spans 15 residues. Germline V lookup: CDR1 LGHDT, CDR2 YNNKEL (reference sequence). CDR3 sequence reads: CASSQDQEGSHEQYF. CDR3 coding DNA: TGTGCCAGCAGCCAAGATCAAGAAGGGAGCCACGAGCAGTACTTC.

CDR3 DNA: TGTGCCAGCAGCGCCCTAAGGCTAGCGGCCTACGAGCAGTACTTC. This codes for CASSALRLAAYEQYF. The chain employs TRBV28 and TRBJ2-7; 7 bases are shared with TRBD2. CDR1 and CDR2 from the germline V gene are MDHEN and SYDVKM. V dropped 6 bases and J dropped 2; count of bases not matched to a gene: 10. The CDR3 extends over 15 amino acids.

This chain joins TRBV19 and TRBJ2-3, with TRBD1 matching 12 bases. This CDR3 is 16 amino acids long. After removal of 6 bases from V and 4 bases from J, the junction contained 8 bases not matched to a gene. CDR1 and CDR2 from the germline V gene are LNHDA and SQIVND (reference sequence). CDR3 residues: CASRIPGQGASDTQYF. For the CDR3, the DNA is TGTGCCAGTAGGATACCGGGACAGGGGGCCTCAGATACGCAGTATTTT.

The chain carries TRBV3-1 (or the pseudogene TRBV3-2) and TRBJ2-1; D perhaps matches TRBD1 (6 bases). Deletions cut 7 bases from V and 6 bases from J, with 22 bases between. Germline V gives CDR1 LGHDT, CDR2 YNNKEL (reference sequence). This CDR3 comprises 16 residues. CDR3 in amino acids: CASTPLGGEEFNEQFF. CDR3 nucleotide sequence: TGTGCCAGCACCCCGTTAGGGGGAGAAGAGTTCAATGAGCAGTTCTTC.

The chain employs TRBV18 and TRBJ1-2, with unresolved D. Trimming took 3 bases from V and 7 from J, leaving 15 bases between them. The CDR3 runs 14 residues. Germline values: CDR1 KGHSH, CDR2 LQKENI. In DNA, the CDR3 is TGTGCCAGCTCACCTATCGGCGGGAGGGCTGGCTACACCTTC. Amino acid sequence: CASSPIGGRAGYTF.

V and J are TRBV24-1 and TRBJ2-1; 7 positions match TRBD2. Germline V gene data show CDR1 as KGHDR and CDR2 as SFDVKD. Trimming cost V 6 bases and J 7 bases; bases outside gene matches: 2. The length of the CDR3 is 12 residues. The CDR3 protein is CATSFGRNEQFF. DNA for the CDR3: TGTGCCACCAGTTTCGGGAGGAATGAGCAGTTCTTC.

This rearrangement joins TRBV5-1 to TRBJ1-5; 9 bases match TRBD1. Unmatched junction bases numbered 7, after V lost 7 bases and J lost 5 bases. Per the germline V gene, CDR1 is SGHRS and CDR2 is YFSETQ. This CDR3 region has 14 residues. The CDR3 here is CASRPGQGDQPQHF. Here the CDR3 DNA reads TGCGCCAGCCGGCCGGGACAGGGTGATCAGCCCCAGCATTTT.

The chain carries TRBV7-8 and TRBJ2-7; TRBD2 matches 8 bases. CDR1 is SGHVS, CDR2 FQNEAQ, per germline. V was clipped by 7 bases and J by 3 bases; unmatched bases: 5. The CDR3 covers 13 residues. In DNA form, the CDR3 reads TGTGCCAGCACACCGGGACTAGTCTACGAGCAGTACTTC. Its protein is CASTPGLVYEQYF. Looking up the rest from reference TRBV7-8 and TRBJ2-7 gives the full variable domain: GAGVSQSPRYKVAKRGQDVALRCDPISGHVSLFWYQQALGQGPEFLTYFQNEAQLDKSGLPSDRFFAERPEGSVSTLKIQRTQQEDSAVYLCASTPGLVYEQYFGPGTRLTVT.

The chain recombines TRBV19 with TRBJ2-7, with TRBD2 matching over 10 bases. V dropped 4 bases and J dropped 3; count of bases not matched to a gene: 6. There are 15 residues in the CDR3. The germline CDR1 and CDR2 sequences are LNHDA and SQIVND (reference sequence). This chain's CDR3 is CASSTSGSAFYEQYF. CDR3 bases: TGTGCCAGTAGTACTAGCGGGAGCGCGTTCTACGAGCAGTACTTC.

V is TRBV2 and J is TRBJ2-5, with 10 nucleotides matching TRBD2. The CDR3 runs to 15 residues. J was trimmed by 2 bases and V by 4 bases; bases with no gene match: 4. The germline V gene has CDR1 SNHLY and CDR2 FYNNEI. The CDR3 reads CASSGWTSGQETQYF. The CDR3 DNA is TGTGCCAGCAGTGGCTGGACTAGCGGACAAGAGACCCAGTACTTC.

The chain carries TRBV10-1 and TRBJ1-2; a weak D match, TRBD1 (6 bases). The CDR3 is made up of 13 amino acids. Trimming pared 6 bases from V and 1 base from J, leaving 9 bases between. Germline assignment: CDR1 WNHNN and CDR2 SYGVQD (reference sequence). The CDR3 nucleotides are TGCGCCAGCAGCAGGGGATATAACTATGGCTACACCTTC. Translated, it gives CASSRGYNYGYTF.

The chain joins TRBV19 to TRBJ1-2; D possibly corresponds to TRBD1 (5 bases). From germline, CDR1 is LNHDA and CDR2 SQIVND (reference sequence). This CDR3 region has 15 residues. Between the trimmed V and J ends, which lost 4 bases and 2 bases, there was a span of 14 bases. CDR3 protein: CASSTTQRQNYGYTF. The DNA of the CDR3 is TGTGCCAGTAGTACCACTCAGAGACAGAACTATGGCTACACCTTC. Full variable domain (rest looked up from reference TRBV19 and TRBJ1-2): DGGITQSPKYLFRKEGQNVTLSCEQNLNHDAMYWYRQDPGQGLRLIYYSQIVNDFQKGDIAEGYSVSREKKESFPLTVTSAQKNPTAFYLCASSTTQRQNYGYTFGSGTRLTVV.

This clone was detected only once. The chain recombines TRBV3-1 (or the pseudogene TRBV3-2) with TRBJ2-1, with TRBD2 matching 16 bases. The CDR3 has 19 residues. Per the germline V gene, CDR1 is LGHDT and CDR2 is YNNKEL (reference sequence). V was clipped by 0 bases and J by 7 bases; unmatched bases: 9. The CDR3 DNA reads TGTGCCAGCAGCCAAGATTTCCCGGGACTAGCGGGAGGGAAGAATGAGCAGTTCTTC. This codes for CASSQDFPGLAGGKNEQFF.

The rearrangement joins TRBV7-3 to TRBJ2-7; D is unresolved. V was clipped by 1 base and J by 0 bases, with 13 bases between them. The CDR3 spans 16 residues. CDR1 is SGHTA, CDR2 FQGTGA, per germline. This CDR3 is CASSLMGTSSSYEQYF. The CDR3 DNA reads TGTGCCAGCAGCTTAATGGGTACCTCTAGCTCCTACGAGCAGTACTTC.

The chain has TRBV4-2 and TRBJ2-1; maybe TRBD2 (5 bases). Trimming cost V 0 bases and J 4 bases, with 13 bases left between them. The germline CDR1 and CDR2 sequences are LGHNA and YNFKEQ. This CDR3 comprises 16 residues. CDR3 amino acids: CASSQDRGGEYNEQFF. The DNA of the CDR3 is TGTGCCAGCAGCCAAGATCGGGGTGGAGAGTACAATGAGCAGTTCTTC.

This clone is a singleton in its sample. This sequence joins TRBV15 and TRBJ2-4; TRBD1 matches 7 bases. The CDR3 extends over 13 amino acids. CDR1 and CDR2 from the germline V gene are LNHNV and YYDKDF (reference sequence). After removal of 3 bases from V and 8 bases from J, the junction contained 4 bases not matched to a gene. DNA of the CDR3: TGTGCCACCAGCAGGACAGGGAGCCACATTCAGTACTTC. It yields the protein CATSRTGSHIQYF.